This entry is about one T cell receptor (beta chain). Its antigen specificity is not known. Per-base qualities were not stored, and no clone one base away is much larger. According to the germline V gene, CDR1 reads ENHRY and CDR2 reads SYGVKD. The CDR3 numbers 13 residues from cysteine through phenylalanine. The retained sequence is limited to the CDR3, 39 bases, with the frame set at the first base. Donors were approximately 42 systemically healthy Caucasian individuals from Russia aged roughly 6 to 90 years. Each donor gave about 9.7 milliliters of peripheral blood, drawn into EDTA-treated Vacutainer tubes. PBMCs were isolated by Ficoll-Paque density-gradient centrifugation, with at least 7 million obtained per sample. Total RNA, at least 5.5 micrograms per sample, was extracted from PBMCs with Trizol reagent. For every donor, an aliquot of PBMCs went through flow cytometry to measure the percentages of naive CD45RAhigh/CD27high T cells.

The data originate from a study of blood T cells in healthy people across ages (dated by TCRdb to about 2015). With regard to the full study: Template switching captured roughly one uniquely barcoded TCR beta cDNA molecule per two T cells in model experiments. Four age groups were formed from the donors: young (average 16 years), middle-aged (approximately 40), aged (under 70) and long-lived (around 80). The study measured age-related changes in TCR beta repertoire diversity using deep sequencing normalized with unique cDNA molecular identifiers. Two additional independent replicas of 1 million unique cDNA reads from the same blood draw were analyzed for two donors (one aged 18 to 30 and one aged 80 or older). Here is what the overall study found, with its caveats: Total diversity estimates from one million sequenced T cells were considered lower bounds and underestimates. Because the CMV infection status of the donors was unknown, age-related changes in expanded clonotypes may potentially have been confounded. The long-lived group showed more naive CD4+ T cells, fewer expanded clones and increased TCR diversity than the aged group, suggesting age selection. The percentage of naive T cells measured by flow cytometry correlated strongly with observed TCR beta diversity. Because profiling used bulk unsorted PBMCs, naive and antigen-experienced compartments could not be compared conclusively. Observed TCR beta diversity per million T cells fell roughly linearly with age, and a significant reduction was already apparent by age roughly 40.

The receptor library was made with 5' RACE. Data came from an Illumina HiSeq 2500. A second PCR of roughly 6 to 12 cycles was performed with a sample-barcoded 5' primer and a J-beta primer mix. A template-switch 5' adaptor carrying 12 random nucleotides introduced a unique molecular identifier onto each TCR beta cDNA molecule. Each sample yielded at least 3 million CDR3-containing paired-end reads. First-strand cDNA synthesis was performed from all RNA using the Mint cDNA synthesis kit, with priming by a TRBC-specific oligonucleotide. Following uracil-DNA glycosylase treatment, all cDNA underwent a first 18-cycle PCR with the universal primers M1SS and BC2_uni_R. As for the original processing: Each sample was normalized by randomly selecting 1 million high-quality reads, each carrying a distinct molecular identifier. Instead of being binned into consensus sequences, reads that shared molecular identifiers were thrown out. MiTCR, run with a Q25 quality threshold and the strictest error-elimination algorithm, handled CDR3 identification, clonotype clustering and error correction. A nonparametric unseen species model using Euler transformation provided a lower-bound estimate of total TCR beta diversity. In TCRdb, the public reads were trimmed at Q25 with fastp and aligned with MiXCR, with productive beta chains retained. Here each entry gathers all rows of one CDR3 protein and keeps the most common genes and DNA. TCRdb's processing, not the authors' own work, is the source of the V and J calls. The sample yields more than 500,000 distinct CDR3 sequences; about 29% were counted once. Of the sample, about 3.9% falls within the top ten clones.

This sample was shared with a second study, whose subject was T cells of mothers and their children. The second source states: Nine systemically healthy Caucasian individuals, comprising three mothers and their six children, were included as donors. cDNA synthesis used all of the extracted RNA, with roughly 1.5 ug of RNA in each 15 ul reaction. In the second PCR, sample barcodes and 2-4 random nucleotides were introduced via the M1S primer. Each mother yielded over 9 million TCR beta CDR3 reads and each child about 3 million reads. Thymic selection shapes the output of TCR recombination in a similar way in related and unrelated pairs, and inherited differences have a minor effect. Normalized repertoire overlap was always slightly but never significantly higher in related than unrelated mother-child pairs. With a sensitivity of approximately 92 clones per million clonotypes, no persistent microchimeric T cell clones were detected. In the study, deep NGS was used to compare the TCR beta repertoires of mothers and children, and features distinguishing related mother-child pairs from unrelated individuals were sought. The mean age was roughly 44 +/- 4 years for the mothers and about 10 +/- 4 years for the children. After adapters were ligated using NEBNext reagents, the libraries underwent 100+100 nt paired-end sequencing on an Illumina HiSeq 2000. To prevent cross-contamination, the mother and child libraries were prepared a month apart and were sequenced in separate runs. For each donor, between about 500,000 and 2,000,000 distinct TCR beta clonotypes were identified. Naive TCR beta clonotypes were estimated from low-frequency clonotypes matched to each donor's FACS-determined naive share, without sorting.

This receptor was taken from a boy aged 2-9 years in good health. The material sequenced was blood. The chain employs TRBV10-3 and TRBJ2-5; the D region possibly corresponds to TRBD2 (5 bases align). The J call could be wrong; TRBJ2-7 is a better fit for the DNA end. The nucleotide sequence reads TGTGCCATCAGCCCCGGGATACCCTACGAGCAGTACTTC. This sequence encodes CAISPGIPYEQYF.